This is a list of T cell receptor beta chains from one sample in a study of Ad26.COV2.S vaccination and SARS-CoV-2 variants. TCRdb's copy holds only in-frame clones and misses some; the assay was immunoSEQ multiplex PCR. Here the sample spans roughly 350,000 clones, approximately 90% being singletons. The sample in question was peripheral blood, obtained in a trial of Ad26.COV2.S vaccine versus placebo. Receptors originate from a person aged 18 to 59 who received the Ad26.COV2.S COVID-19 vaccine or a placebo. Both conserved end residues are part of each CDR3. A D gene is named only where the DNA matches it firmly. Size tells how often a clone was seen (once, few, many) or the class of an expanded clone, and some rows leave it out.

D: TRBD2; V: TRBV7-2; size: NA; J: TRBJ2-3; CDR3: CASSLAGLAGGPRGTDTQYF; DNA: TGTGCCAGCAGCTTAGCAGGGCTAGCGGGAGGGCCCAGGGGCACAGATACGCAGTATTTT
D: NA; V: TRBV7-9; size: NA; J: TRBJ2-1; CDR3: CASSISYLDAANYNEQFF; DNA: TGTGCCAGCAGCATCTCCTACCTCGACGCGGCGAACTACAATGAGCAGTTCTTC
D: NA; V: TRBV18; size: NA; J: TRBJ1-2; CDR3: CASSPFGTNREKDGYTF; DNA: TGTGCCAGCTCACCGTTCGGGACGAACAGAGAAAAGGATGGCTACACCTTC
D: TRBD1; V: TRBV4-2; size: NA; J: TRBJ1-1; CDR3: CASSQTRDSGTEAFF; DNA: TGTGCCAGCAGCCAAACCCGGGACAGCGGGACTGAAGCTTTCTTT
D: NA; V: TRBV25-1; size: NA; J: TRBJ2-5; CDR3: CASSHLGGSSLQETQYF; DNA: TGTGCCAGCAGCCACCTGGGGGGCAGTTCTTTACAAGAGACCCAGTACTTC
D: NA; V: TRBV7-9; size: few; J: TRBJ2-3; CDR3: CASSLVRLVGTDTQYF; DNA: TGTGCCAGCAGCTTAGTGCGCCTCGTGGGCACAGATACGCAGTATTTT
D: NA; V: TRBV27; size: NA; J: TRBJ2-5; CDR3: CASNAGDRETQYF; DNA: TGTGCCAGCAACGCAGGGGATAGAGAGACCCAGTACTTC
D: NA; V: TRBV7-3; size: once; J: TRBJ2-3; CDR3: CASSDQHDTQYF; DNA: TGTGCCAGCAGCGATCAGCACGATACGCAGTATTTT
D: TRBD1; V: TRBV11-2; size: NA; J: TRBJ1-2; CDR3: CASRITGGDGYTF; DNA: TGTGCCAGCAGGATAACAGGGGGCGATGGCTACACCTTC
D: TRBD1; V: TRBV18; size: NA; J: TRBJ2-5; CDR3: CASSPPGGIETQYF; DNA: TGTGCCAGCTCACCCCCAGGGGGAATAGAGACCCAGTACTTC
D: NA; V: TRBV15; size: once; J: TRBJ2-2; CDR3: CATSGNTGELFF; DNA: TGTGCCACCAGCGGGAACACCGGGGAGCTGTTTTTT
D: NA; V: TRBV4-1; size: few; J: TRBJ2-7; CDR3: CASSHGGPYEQYF; DNA: TGCGCCAGCAGCCACGGCGGACCGTACGAGCAGTACTTC
D: NA; V: TRBV7-2; size: once; J: TRBJ1-1; CDR3: CASSLEIKYEAFF; DNA: TGTGCCAGCAGCTTAGAGATCAAGTATGAAGCTTTCTTT
D: NA; V: TRBV19; size: NA; J: TRBJ1-4; CDR3: CASSSTTRQNEKLFF; DNA: TGTGCCAGTAGCTCCACCACGAGACAGAATGAAAAACTGTTTTTT
D: TRBD2; V: TRBV10-3; size: NA; J: TRBJ2-7; CDR3: CATALAGGPGEQYF; DNA: TGTGCCACCGCACTAGCGGGGGGGCCTGGGGAGCAGTACTTC
D: NA; V: TRBV5-1; size: once; J: TRBJ2-1; CDR3: CASTAVGNEQFF; DNA: TGCGCCAGCACAGCCGTGGGAAATGAGCAGTTCTTC
D: TRBD1; V: TRBV6-5; size: NA; J: TRBJ1-1; CDR3: CASSFPRDRGITEAFF; DNA: TGTGCCAGCAGTTTCCCCCGGGACAGGGGGATCACTGAAGCTTTCTTT
D: NA; V: TRBV29-1; size: NA; J: TRBJ2-5; CDR3: CSVGRLQETQYF; DNA: TGCAGCGTTGGTAGACTACAAGAGACCCAGTACTTC
D: NA; V: TRBV5-4; size: NA; J: TRBJ2-2; CDR3: CASSEKGRLGELFF; DNA: TGTGCCAGCAGCGAAAAAGGGAGGTTAGGGGAGCTGTTTTTT
D: NA; V: TRBV18; size: NA; J: TRBJ2-2; CDR3: CASSPPGQLTGELFF; DNA: TGTGCCAGCTCACCCCCAGGACAGCTCACCGGGGAGCTGTTTTTT
D: NA; V: TRBV30; size: NA; J: TRBJ2-6; CDR3: CAWTLGSGANVLTF; DNA: TGTGCCTGGACCTTGGGATCTGGGGCCAACGTCCTGACTTTC
D: TRBD2; V: TRBV28; size: few; J: TRBJ2-1; CDR3: CASTTAGGSAYNEQFF; DNA: TGTGCCAGCACCACCGCCGGGGGGTCGGCCTACAATGAGCAGTTCTTC
D: NA; V: TRBV30; size: once; J: TRBJ1-2; CDR3: CAWSGGYGYTF; DNA: TGTGCCTGGAGTGGGGGCTATGGCTACACCTTC
D: NA; V: TRBV27; size: NA; J: TRBJ1-2; CDR3: CASSLEGRGGYTF; DNA: TGTGCCAGCAGTTTAGAGGGGCGAGGTGGCTACACCTTC
D: NA; V: TRBV18; size: NA; J: TRBJ2-7; CDR3: CASSPWSDPGRGEQYF; DNA: TGTGCCAGCTCACCATGGAGTGATCCGGGCCGGGGGGAGCAGTACTTC
D: NA; V: TRBV6-5; size: NA; J: TRBJ1-5; CDR3: CASSRGESNQPQHF; DNA: TGTGCCAGCAGTAGGGGTGAAAGCAATCAGCCCCAGCATTTT
D: NA; V: TRBV9; size: NA; J: TRBJ1-3; CDR3: CASSVSSVRNTIYF; DNA: TGTGCCAGCAGCGTAAGTTCGGTTAGGAACACCATATATTTT
D: NA; V: TRBV14; size: once; J: TRBJ1-6; CDR3: CASSQDLVGLDSPLHF; DNA: TGTGCCAGCAGCCAAGATCTGGTGGGGCTGGATTCACCCCTCCACTTT
D: NA; V: TRBV7-6; size: NA; J: TRBJ1-1; CDR3: CASSLYSGLGGTEAFF; DNA: TGTGCCAGCAGCTTATATTCTGGCCTGGGGGGCACTGAAGCTTTCTTT
D: TRBD1; V: TRBV11-2; size: NA; J: TRBJ2-3; CDR3: CASSLTGVADTQYF; DNA: TGTGCCAGCAGCTTGACAGGGGTGGCAGATACGCAGTATTTT
D: NA; V: TRBV15; size: NA; J: TRBJ2-2; CDR3: CATSAASVANTGELFF; DNA: TGTGCCACCAGCGCCGCTAGCGTGGCGAACACCGGGGAGCTGTTTTTT
D: TRBD2; V: TRBV6-5; size: once; J: TRBJ2-1; CDR3: CASISQRGGGEQFF; DNA: TGTGCCAGCATAAGTCAGCGGGGGGGCGGTGAGCAGTTCTTC
D: TRBD1; V: TRBV3-1/TRBV3-2; size: NA; J: TRBJ1-6; CDR3: CASSHPPGQQNSPLHF; DNA: TGTGCCAGCAGCCACCCACCGGGACAGCAAAATTCACCCCTCCACTTT
D: NA; V: TRBV28; size: NA; J: TRBJ1-6; CDR3: CASRDRPENSPLHF; DNA: TGTGCCAGCCGAGACCGCCCGGAAAATTCACCCCTCCACTTT
D: NA; V: TRBV5-5; size: NA; J: TRBJ2-7; CDR3: CASSQGYEQYF; DNA: TGTGCCAGCAGCCAGGGGTACGAGCAGTACTTC
D: NA; V: TRBV25-1; size: NA; J: TRBJ1-2; CDR3: CASSGRDNYGYTF; DNA: TGTGCCAGCAGTGGACGGGACAACTATGGCTACACCTTC
D: TRBD1; V: TRBV18; size: NA; J: TRBJ1-5; CDR3: CASSPGQGTGQPQHF; DNA: TGTGCCAGCTCACCGGGACAGGGAACAGGTCAGCCCCAGCATTTT
D: NA; V: TRBV6-1; size: few; J: TRBJ1-5; CDR3: CASSGIAAYSNQPQHF; DNA: TGTGCCAGCAGTGGAATTGCAGCTTATAGCAATCAGCCCCAGCATTTT
D: TRBD1; V: TRBV4-1; size: NA; J: TRBJ1-5; CDR3: CASSRGGTGSNQPQHF; DNA: TGCGCCAGCAGCCGAGGAGGGACAGGTAGCAATCAGCCCCAGCATTTT
D: NA; V: TRBV7-8; size: NA; J: TRBJ1-1; CDR3: CASSLDRTEAFF; DNA: TGTGCCAGCAGCTTAGACAGGACTGAAGCTTTCTTT
D: NA; V: TRBV5-4; size: NA; J: TRBJ2-7; CDR3: CASSSRLTGSWYEQYF; DNA: TGTGCCAGCAGCTCCCGATTAACAGGGTCCTGGTACGAGCAGTACTTC
D: TRBD1; V: TRBV4-3; size: NA; J: TRBJ1-6; CDR3: CASSQEGTAINSPLHF; DNA: TGCGCCAGCAGCCAAGAAGGGACAGCGATTAATTCACCCCTCCACTTT
D: NA; V: TRBV4-3; size: NA; J: TRBJ2-1; CDR3: CASSQVYGESSYNEQFF; DNA: TGCGCCAGCAGCCAAGTGTACGGGGAGAGCTCCTACAATGAGCAGTTCTTC
D: TRBD1; V: TRBV9; size: NA; J: TRBJ1-4; CDR3: CASSGGTGLSSGLGKLFF; DNA: TGTGCCAGCAGCGGCGGGACAGGGTTATCAAGTGGTCTCGGAAAACTGTTTTTT
D: TRBD1; V: TRBV12-3/TRBV12-4; size: NA; J: TRBJ2-5; CDR3: CASSYDRVGTQYF; DNA: TGTGCCAGCAGCTACGACAGGGTCGGGACCCAGTACTTC
D: NA; V: TRBV28; size: NA; J: TRBJ2-7; CDR3: CASRNDVAYEQYF; DNA: TGTGCCAGCAGAAATGACGTAGCCTACGAGCAGTACTTC
D: NA; V: TRBV27; size: NA; J: TRBJ1-6; CDR3: CASSLSYGSSYNSPLHF; DNA: TGTGCCAGCAGTTTATCGTACGGGAGCTCCTATAATTCACCCCTCCACTTT
D: TRBD1; V: TRBV28; size: NA; J: TRBJ2-7; CDR3: CASRTQGADREQYF; DNA: TGTGCCAGCAGGACACAGGGGGCTGATCGGGAGCAGTACTTC
D: NA; V: TRBV29-1; size: NA; J: TRBJ1-1; CDR3: CSVVDLLNTEAFF; DNA: TGCAGCGTTGTAGACCTACTGAACACTGAAGCTTTCTTT
D: NA; V: TRBV6-5; size: NA; J: TRBJ1-1; CDR3: CASRLGSGTEAFF; DNA: TGTGCCAGCAGACTGGGGAGTGGCACTGAAGCTTTCTTT
D: NA; V: TRBV25-1; size: NA; J: TRBJ2-1; CDR3: CASTLRDYNEQFF; DNA: TGTGCCAGCACCCTGCGGGACTACAATGAGCAGTTCTTC
D: TRBD1; V: TRBV28; size: NA; J: TRBJ1-1; CDR3: CAIGQGSMGTEAFF; DNA: TGTGCCATCGGACAGGGGTCCATGGGCACTGAAGCTTTCTTT
D: TRBD1; V: TRBV6-5; size: NA; J: TRBJ2-3; CDR3: CASSDRDRGTDTQYF; DNA: TGTGCCAGCAGCGACAGGGATCGTGGGACAGATACGCAGTATTTT